These 32 T cell receptor delta chains came from one sample sequenced in a study of gamma-delta chains in newborns, infants, children (dated by TCRdb to between 2017 and 2020). For sequencing, an Illumina MiSeq was employed. TCRdb processed the public reads again with the CATT caller, after which rows with matching DNA were combined. In this sample the table shows some 11,000 delta-chain clones, roughly 3.5% of which occur a single time. Of the sample, 8.5% to 10% is held by the ten largest clones. Sequencing was done on a sample of blood. The receptors here all came from a child who was a newborn, infant or young child, either healthy, febrile or measles-vaccinated (not recorded which).

This clone was recorded a few times. The chain is built from TRDV1 and TRDJ1; 9 bases line up with TRDD3. Germline CDR1 and CDR2: TSWWSYY and QGS. Trimming removed 3 bases from V and 0 bases from J; junction bases left unmatched: 26. The CDR3 spans 23 residues. This chain's CDR3 is CALGDTFRPRVLGDKPYTDKLIF. The CDR3, as DNA: TGTGCTCTTGGGGACACATTCCGCCCCAGGGTACTGGGGGACAAACCGTACACCGATAAACTCATCTTT.

This clone was picked up a small number of times. The V gene is TRDV1, the J gene TRDJ1; D might be TRDD2 or TRDD3, each matching 6 bases. V was pared by 2 bases and J by 1 base, with 35 bases between. The CDR3 covers 23 residues. Germline V gives CDR1 TSWWSYY, CDR2 QGS. CDR3 DNA: TGTGCTCTTGGGGAAGCTCGGCGACGACCTTCCAAAGGGCGTGGGGGGTCCACCGATAAACTCATCTTT. Amino acid sequence: CALGEARRRPSKGRGGSTDKLIF.

This clone was seen a handful of times. TCRdb attributes to this sequence the protein of a much larger clone, which differs from the DNA translation at residue 9; a read error is likely, and the protein displayed is translated from the DNA. The chain employs TRDV2 and TRDJ3; 10 nucleotides match TRDD3. CDR3 length: 18 amino acids. V shed 2 bases, J shed 0 bases, and the junction held 3 bases outside the gene matches. Germline CDR1 and CDR2: GEAIGNYY and EKD. DNA of the CDR3: TGTGCCTGTGACAGTACTGGGGGATGCTCCTGGGACACCCGACAGATGTTTTTC. Amino acids: CACDSTGGCSWDTRQMFF.

Worth noting for this clone: It may be a read error: a sequence one base away is much more abundant. Different DNA sequences within this sample yield the same CDR3. The chain is built from TRDV2 and TRDJ2; tentative D call: TRDD3 (6 bases). This CDR3 region has 15 residues. Germline lookup yields CDR1 GEAIGNYY and CDR2 EKD. CDR3 nucleotides: TGTGCCTGTGACACCCTGGGGACCACAACAGCGCAACTCTTCTTT. Amino acids: CACDTLGTTTAQLFF.

A note on this clone: This may be a read error: a much more frequent sequence differs by one nucleotide. The sample carries other DNA sequences with the same CDR3. The V call is TRAV29/DV5, the J call TRDJ1; 7 positions match TRDD3. The CDR3 is 19 residues long. Germline V gene sequence: CDR1 NSMFDY, CDR2 ISSIKDK. CDR3 protein: CAASGFTRAGGKHTDKLIF. In DNA, the CDR3 is TGTGCAGCAAGCGGCTTTACTAGGGCTGGGGGCAAACACACTGATAAACTCATCTTT. Full variable domain (missing parts from reference TRAV29/DV5 and TRDJ1): DQQVKQNSPSLSVQEGRISILNCDYTNSMFDYFLWYKKYPAEGPTFLISISSIKDKNEDGRFTVFLNKSAKHLSLHIVPSQPGDSAVYFCAASGFTRAGGKHTDKLIFGKGTRVTVEP.

V usage is TRDV2 and J usage is TRDJ3; 9 bases are a match to TRDD3. Trimming cost V 3 bases and J 0 bases; bases outside gene matches: 11. Germline CDR1 and CDR2: GEAIGNYY and EKD. The CDR3 is made up of 20 amino acids. CDR3 sequence (DNA): TGTGCCTGTGACTCAGTACTGGGGGACTCAAGCTCCTGGGACACCCGACAGATGTTTTTC. Amino acid sequence: CACDSVLGDSSSWDTRQMFF.

This clone was found a few times. Other DNA sequences in this specimen translate into the identical CDR3. The V gene is TRDV1, the J gene TRDJ2, with 10 bases lining up with TRDD3. Germline lookup yields CDR1 TSWWSYY and CDR2 QGS. Trimming removed 0 bases from V and 5 bases from J; junction bases left unmatched: 18. The CDR3 runs to 21 residues. CDR3 nucleotides: TGTGCTCTTGGGGAACTAGAACCTACCTCCTACTGGGGGATTGGAACAGCACAACTCTTCTTT. Its protein product is CALGELEPTSYWGIGTAQLFF.

V and J are TRDV3 and TRDJ1; perhaps TRDD3 as D (6 bases). Germline CDR1 is TVYSNPD and CDR2 is GDNSRS (reference sequence). V was clipped by 5 bases and J by 6 bases, with 28 bases between them. This CDR3 has 16 amino acids. In DNA form, the CDR3 reads TGTGCCCTTTCCCCATTTCTGGGGAATCGGGGCTATAAACTCATCTTT. Protein: CALSPFLGNRGYKLIF.

By share of the sample, this clone is medium-sized. V is TRDV2 and J is TRDJ1; 13 nucleotides line up with TRDD3. Because TCRdb records no J gene, it was assigned here through a match of the DNA to germline. Per germline, CDR1 GEAIGNYY and CDR2 EKD. CDR3 length equals 18 residues. The ends lost 0 bases at V and 2 bases at J; junction bases unmatched: 8. The CDR3 nucleotides read TGTGCCTGTGACACCTTACTGGGGGATACGGCGGGTACCGATAAACTCATCTTT. Its protein is CACDTLLGDTAGTDKLIF.

This clone turned up a few times. The CDR3 sequence is CALGVLGGYSGTDKLIF. CDR3 coding DNA: TGTGCTCTTGGGGTCCTTGGGGGATACTCAGGCACCGATAAACTCATCTTT. The V call is TRDV1, the J call TRDJ1; TRDD3 matches at 10 bases. J was trimmed by 1 base and V by 4 bases; bases with no gene match: 9. Germline CDR1 TSWWSYY, CDR2 QGS. The CDR3 loop spans 17 amino acids.

Points on this clone: Other DNA sequences within the sample encode an identical CDR3. The genes are TRDV2 and TRDJ3, with D perhaps matching TRDD3 (6 bases). Germline assignment: CDR1 GEAIGNYY and CDR2 EKD. The germline V and J ends were trimmed by 0 bases and 0 bases, with 11 bases remaining between them. The CDR3 loop spans 18 amino acids. CDR3 sequence (DNA): TGTGCCTGTGACACCGTACTGGGAAGCTCCTGGGACACCCGACAGATGTTTTTC. Translated, it gives CACDTVLGSSWDTRQMFF.

The CDR3 DNA reads as TGTGCCTTTCGGCCCCGACCGCCTACACACCGCGGAGAAAAACTCATCTTT. Protein product: CAFRPRPPTHRGEKLIF. The chain uses TRDV3 and TRDJ1, with TRDD2 as a possible D gene (5 bases). Between the trimmed V and J ends, which lost 2 bases and 8 bases, there was a span of 30 bases. Germline CDR1 and CDR2: TVYSNPD and GDNSRS (reference sequence). This CDR3 has 17 residues.

The rearrangement uses TRDV1 and TRDJ1; D unclear. Germline lookup yields CDR1 TSWWSYY and CDR2 QGS. The CDR3 contains 14 residues. The V gene lost 3 bases and the J gene lost 1 base, with 9 bases spanning the gap. Here the CDR3 reads CALGERVCTDKLIF. The CDR3 DNA reads TGTGCTCTTGGGGAGCGTGTATGCACCGATAAACTCATCTTT.

This rearrangement joins TRDV1 to TRDJ1; the match to TRDD3 covers 10 bases. Germline CDR1 and CDR2: TSWWSYY and QGS. V dropped 1 base and J dropped 7; count of bases not matched to a gene: 21. The CDR3 covers 20 residues. The CDR3 sequence is CALGEQHRGWGISVIGKLIF. The CDR3 bases are TGTGCTCTTGGGGAACAGCACCGAGGCTGGGGGATAAGTGTTATCGGTAAACTCATCTTT.

This clone was counted only a few times. V is TRDV1 and J is TRDJ1; TRDD3 matches at 9 bases. With V trimmed by 4 bases and J by 4 bases, 19 bases remained unmatched. The CDR3 spans 19 residues. CDR1 TSWWSYY and CDR2 QGS come from the germline V gene. CDR3 residues: CALGVGSGALHWGSDKLIF. CDR3 DNA: TGTGCTCTTGGGGTTGGGTCCGGGGCTCTCCACTGGGGGAGCGATAAACTCATCTTT.

This clone was found a few times. V gene TRDV3 combines with J gene TRDJ1, with TRDD2 as a possible D gene (5 bases). The CDR3 consists of 12 residues. Germline CDR1 reads TVYSNPD; CDR2 reads GDNSRS (reference sequence). The CDR3 is CASFPYFGKLIF. CDR3 nucleotides: TGTGCTAGCTTCCCGTATTTCGGTAAACTCATCTTT.

This clone came up a few times. The TCRdb protein fails to match the DNA translation at residue 7; the protein reported here was translated from the DNA. The chain employs TRDV2 and TRDJ1, with D possibly matching TRDD3 (5 bases). Deletions cut 2 bases from V and 0 bases from J, with 12 bases between. Germline V gives CDR1 GEAIGNYY, CDR2 EKD. The CDR3 runs to 15 residues. The CDR3, as DNA: TGTGCCTGTGACATTGGGTATACGTACACCGATAAACTCATCTTT. It yields the protein CACDIGYTYTDKLIF.

In its sample, this clone was seen a few times. This rearrangement joins TRDV1 to TRDJ1; D is unclear. Looked up from germline, CDR1 is TSWWSYY and CDR2 is QGS. Trimming removed 6 bases from V and 3 bases from J, with 23 bases in between. The CDR3 totals 17 residues. As DNA, the CDR3 is TGTGCTCTTGGAACCACAGGTGGACGGATGTACGCCGATAAACTCATCTTT. Translated, it gives CALGTTGGRMYADKLIF.

This clone was detected a few times. The chain is built from TRDV1 and TRDJ1, with 10 nucleotides matching TRDD3. The CDR3 totals 21 residues. Germline lookup yields CDR1 TSWWSYY and CDR2 QGS. V gave up 2 bases and J gave up 2 bases; unmatched junction bases: 20. The CDR3 spells CALGEISNTLGDTEGTDKLIF. In DNA form, the CDR3 reads TGTGCTCTTGGGGAAATCTCCAACACTTTGGGGGATACAGAGGGAACCGATAAACTCATCTTT.

Details on this clone: At residue 5, the TCRdb amino acid sequence and the translated nucleotide sequence differ, so the protein here is the DNA translation. The J gene is TRDJ3, the V gene TRDV2; D remains ambiguous. The ends were cut back, 0 bases at V and 0 bases at J, with 11 bases in the middle. The CDR3 runs to 18 residues. Germline CDR1 and CDR2: GEAIGNYY and EKD. The CDR3 sequence: CACDTVEPSSWDTRQMFF. CDR3 nucleotides: TGTGCCTGTGACACCGTAGAGCCGAGCTCCTGGGACACCCGACAGATGTTTTTC.

The chain has TRDV2 and TRDJ3; 13 bases agree with TRDD3. Germline CDR1 reads GEAIGNYY; CDR2 reads EKD. The CDR3 sequence is 21 residues long. Trimming cost V 4 bases and J 1 base; bases outside gene matches: 12. For the CDR3, the DNA is TGTGCCTGTGAGGAACCGCGTACTGGGGGATACGGGTCCTGGGACACCCGACAGATGTTTTTC. Protein: CACEEPRTGGYGSWDTRQMFF.

This clone was picked up a small number of times. V is TRDV1 and J is TRDJ1, with 13 bases matching TRDD3. After removal of 2 bases from V and 3 bases from J, the junction contained 9 bases not matched to a gene. CDR3 length: 18 amino acids. The germline CDR1 and CDR2 sequences are TSWWSYY and QGS. CDR3 in amino acids: CALGEGPYWGIRADKLIF. DNA of the CDR3: TGTGCTCTTGGGGAAGGTCCGTACTGGGGGATACGTGCCGATAAACTCATCTTT.

Of note for this clone: A read error is the likely source, as a far larger clone sits one nucleotide away. The chain has TRDV2 and TRDJ3; 10 positions agree with TRDD3. This CDR3 is built from 21 residues. Looked up from germline, CDR1 is GEAIGNYY and CDR2 is EKD. V dropped 3 bases and J dropped 2; count of bases not matched to a gene: 15. The CDR3 DNA reads TGTGCCTGTGACCCTATTTCCTTACTGGGGGATCAAGCCTGGGACACCCGACAGATGTTTTTC. Amino acids: CACDPISLLGDQAWDTRQMFF.

On this clone itself: At one end, the junction sequence differs from germline, possibly due to a read error. The chain combines TRDV1 with TRDJ1, with 12 bases lining up with TRDD3. The J gene, not given by TCRdb, was assigned here from a germline match of the nucleotide sequence. This CDR3 comprises 19 residues. Germline values: CDR1 TSWWSYY, CDR2 QGS. The DNA for the CDR3 is TGTGCTCTCGGGGAAAGGTCGGTACTGGGGGATACTTACACCGATAAACTCATCTTT. Amino acids: CALGERSVLGDTYTDKLIF.

The J gene is TRDJ1, the V gene TRDV2; 7 nucleotides match TRDD3. The germline V gene has CDR1 GEAIGNYY and CDR2 EKD. The CDR3 consists of 14 residues. V lost 3 bases and J lost 5; bases outside the gene matches: 8. This CDR3 reads CACDPLGIGDKLIF. The CDR3 DNA reads as TGTGCCTGTGACCCGTTGGGGATAGGGGATAAACTCATCTTT.

This chain uses TRDV1 with TRDJ1; maybe TRDD3 (5 bases). The germline V gene has CDR1 TSWWSYY and CDR2 QGS. The V end lost 9 bases, the J end lost 3 bases, and 41 bases lay between the germline ends. This CDR3 has 22 amino acids. Here the CDR3 DNA reads TGTGCTCTCCTCGATCAGTCCCAGAGCCGTCGGGGGCGCTTGATAAGCCCCGATAAACTCATCTTT. Protein: CALLDQSQSRRGRLISPDKLIF.

This clone has a handful of counts. The chain carries TRAV29/DV5 and TRDJ1; 7 bases match TRDD3. The length of the CDR3 is 17 residues. V gave up 3 bases and J gave up 2 bases; unmatched junction bases: 16. Germline V gene lookup returns CDR1 NSMFDY and CDR2 ISSIKDK. As DNA, the CDR3 is TGTGCAGCAACTCGCCCTAGGGCTGGGGGGGGGACCGATAAACTCATCTTT. Translated, it gives CAATRPRAGGGTDKLIF.

The chain recombines TRDV2 with TRDJ3; 7 bases fit TRDD3. The CDR3 contains 17 residues. Germline trimming cut 4 bases from V and 2 bases from J; bases unmatched to any gene: 7. The germline gives CDR1 GEAIGNYY, CDR2 EKD. The CDR3 region is CACEWGNMTWDTRQMFF. The CDR3 DNA reads as TGTGCCTGTGAGTGGGGGAACATGACCTGGGACACCCGACAGATGTTTTTC.

The chain is built from TRDV1 and TRDJ1; possible D gene TRDD3, 6 bases. Germline V lookup: CDR1 TSWWSYY, CDR2 QGS. The V end was cut by 1 base, the J end by 4 bases, with 19 bases between. The CDR3 extends over 17 amino acids. The CDR3 loop reads CALGERGPRGTLDKLIF. The CDR3, as DNA: TGTGCTCTTGGGGAACGAGGTCCCCGGGGGACCCTCGATAAACTCATCTTT.

In its sample, this clone was seen once. A much larger clonotype is one base distant, so this may be a read error. The V and J genes are TRDV2 and TRDJ1, with 9 bases identical to TRDD3. Here the J gene was assigned by germline matching of the DNA, as TCRdb has none. The CDR3 spans 19 residues. CDR1 and CDR2 (germline): GEAIGNYY, EKD. V was clipped by 4 bases and J by 2 bases; unmatched bases: 19. The CDR3 DNA reads TGTGCCTGTGATACCGTGGGGGGACTGGGGGACCATTATACCGATAAACTCATCTTT. Protein sequence: CACDTVGGLGDHYTDKLIF.

By share, this clone counts as medium-sized. V usage is TRDV2 and J usage is TRDJ3, with D perhaps TRDD3 (6 bases). CDR3 length: 18 residues. Looked up from germline, CDR1 is GEAIGNYY and CDR2 is EKD. V was clipped by 2 bases and J by 0 bases, with 13 bases between them. The CDR3 sequence: CACDNTGSSSWDTRQMFF. The CDR3 DNA sequence: TGTGCCTGTGACAATACTGGGTCCAGCTCCTGGGACACCCGACAGATGTTTTTC.

In its sample, this clone was seen a few times. The chain has TRDV1 and TRDJ1; maybe TRDD3 (6 bases). CDR1 and CDR2 (germline): TSWWSYY, QGS. This CDR3 has 19 residues. The V and J ends lost 7 bases and 3 bases respectively, with 30 bases between them. The CDR3 loop reads CALVRNPSVWGLGSDKLIF. The CDR3 DNA is TGTGCTCTTGTTCGAAATCCCTCCGTGTGGGGCCTGGGGTCCGATAAACTCATCTTT.